This entry lists 23 T cell receptor beta chains sequenced from one sample in a study of blood T cell repertoires in COVID-19. TCRdb's table, derived via immunoSEQ multiplex PCR, lists solely in-frame clones and lacks some. The table shows roughly 49,000 clones, with over 90% occurring only once. Sequenced sample: peripheral blood. These receptors were collected from a man between 60 and 75 years old with COVID-19, enrolled during active disease.

The V call is TRBV12-3 or TRBV12-4, the J call TRBJ2-7, with 9 positions matching TRBD1. CDR3 length: 13 amino acids. V shed 4 bases and J 2 bases; nucleotides not matched to a gene: 0. CDR3 nucleotides: TGTGCCAGCAGTTGGACAGGGGCCTACGAGCAGTACTTC. Translating gives CASSWTGAYEQYF.

This clone appeared once. The rearrangement uses TRBV9 and TRBJ1-1; D unresolved. This CDR3 comprises 13 residues. In germline, CDR1 is SGDLS, CDR2 YYNGEE. Trimming removed 4 bases at V and 4 bases at J, with 11 bases between. The CDR3 loop is CASSQTVGTEAFF. DNA for the CDR3: TGTGCCAGCAGCCAAACGGTCGGCACTGAAGCTTTCTTT.

The chain combines TRBV18 with TRBJ1-5, with 9 bases aligning to TRBD1. Germline-derived CDR1 and CDR2 are KGHSH and LQKENI. This CDR3 region has 15 residues. J lost 5 bases, V lost 3 bases, and 5 bases had no gene match. The CDR3 is CASSPGTGSDQPQHF. The CDR3 DNA is TGTGCCAGCTCACCTGGGACAGGGAGCGATCAGCCCCAGCATTTT. The whole variable domain, remainder taken from reference TRBV18 and TRBJ1-5, is NAGVMQNPRHLVRRRGQEARLRCSPMKGHSHVYWYRQLPEEGLKFMVYLQKENIIDESGMPKERFSAEFPKEGPSILRIQQVVRGDSAAYFCASSPGTGSDQPQHFGDGTRLSIL.

The rearrangement joins TRBV12-3 or TRBV12-4 to TRBJ1-2, with a possible D match to TRBD1 (5 bases). The CDR3 has 12 amino acids. Trimming shortened V by 1 base and J by 6 bases, and 6 bases separated the two germline ends. CDR3 sequence (DNA): TGTGCCAGCAGTTTAGGGGGGGATGGCTACACCTTC. Encoded protein: CASSLGGDGYTF.

The chain combines TRBV7-8 with TRBJ2-1; 7 bases are shared with TRBD2. Germline CDR1 reads SGHVS; CDR2 reads FQNEAQ. The J segment lost 8 bases and the V segment lost 4 bases, leaving 14 bases of the junction unmatched. CDR3 length: 16 residues. The CDR3 spells CASSSSLAGRVYEQFF. For the CDR3, the DNA is TGTGCCAGCAGCTCAAGCTTAGCGGGCCGGGTTTATGAGCAGTTCTTC.

This clone has a single count. The CDR3 is CASSIRLAGGSTDTQYF. The DNA for the CDR3 is TGTGCCAGCAGCATCAGACTAGCGGGGGGAAGCACAGATACGCAGTATTTT. V usage is TRBV7-2 and J usage is TRBJ2-3; TRBD2 matches 13 bases. CDR3 length: 17 amino acids. Germline V gene sequence: CDR1 SGHTA, CDR2 FQGNSA. Trimming at V came to 5 bases and at J to 0 bases, leaving 5 bases not matched to a gene.

The chain links TRBV7-2 to TRBJ2-2; D gene uncertain. The CDR3 loop spans 12 amino acids. V lost 3 bases and J lost 6, with 5 bases in between. CDR1 is SGHTA and CDR2 is FQGNSA in the germline V gene. DNA of the CDR3: TGTGCCAGCAGCTTTGTCTCCGGGGAGCTGTTTTTT. Amino acid sequence: CASSFVSGELFF.

This sequence joins TRBV4-2 and TRBJ2-2; 11 positions agree with TRBD2. Germline CDR1 is LGHNA and CDR2 is YNFKEQ. The V and J ends lost 0 bases and 7 bases, in that order; junction bases with no gene match: 4. This CDR3 is built from 16 residues. CDR3 coding DNA: TGTGCCAGCAGCCAAGAAACTAGCGGGAGTGGCGGGGAGCTGTTTTTT. This codes for CASSQETSGSGGELFF.

This chain links TRBV5-4 with TRBJ2-3; D is possibly TRBD1 (6 bases). The CDR3 extends over 16 amino acids. Looked up from germline, CDR1 is SGHNT and CDR2 is YYREEE (reference sequence). Trimming stripped 1 base from V and 4 bases from J, with 16 bases between. The CDR3: CASSLKGGTAADTQYF. The CDR3 DNA is TGTGCCAGCAGCTTGAAAGGGGGAACCGCGGCAGATACGCAGTATTTT.

This clone was observed a single time. The chain employs TRBV6-5 and TRBJ1-1, with 8 bases aligning to TRBD1. The germline V gene encodes CDR1 MNHEY and CDR2 SVGAGI. The V segment lost 5 bases and the J segment 4 bases; nucleotides outside the gene matches: 9. The length of the CDR3 is 15 residues. This CDR3 reads CASSPGAGGITEAFF. For the CDR3, the DNA is TGTGCCAGCAGTCCGGGGGCAGGGGGCATCACTGAAGCTTTCTTT.

The chain links TRBV2 to TRBJ1-2; a weak D match, TRBD1 (5 bases). Trimming left V 8 bases short and J 1 base short, with 20 bases between. Germline CDR1 and CDR2: SNHLY and FYNNEI. The CDR3 covers 16 residues. The CDR3 region has the DNA TGTGCCAGCGCGACGGAGGCGGGACTCAATAACTATGGCTACACCTTC. Its translation: CASATEAGLNNYGYTF. The full variable domain, rest sourced from reference TRBV2 and TRBJ1-2, is EPEVTQTPSHQVTQMGQEVILRCVPISNHLYFYWYRQILGQKVEFLVSFYNNEISEKSEIFDDQFSVERPDGSNFTLKIRSTKLEDSAMYFCASATEAGLNNYGYTFGSGTRLTVV.

The V gene is TRBV10-3, the J gene TRBJ1-5, with a weak D call TRBD1 (5 bases). Trimming removed 11 bases at V and 2 bases at J, with 16 bases between. The CDR3 consists of 14 residues. Germline V gives CDR1 ENHRY, CDR2 SYGVKD. The chain's CDR3 is CAGDRDVGNQPQHF. CDR3 DNA: TGTGCCGGTGACAGAGATGTAGGCAATCAGCCCCAGCATTTT.

This chain links TRBV28 with TRBJ2-7; TRBD1 matches at 7 bases. V lost 3 bases to trimming and J lost 4 bases; unmatched junction nucleotides: 9. The V gene's germline CDR1 is MDHEN and CDR2 SYDVKM. This CDR3 has 15 residues. The CDR3 is CASSLATGKTYEQYF. DNA for the CDR3: TGTGCCAGCAGTTTGGCGACAGGGAAAACTTACGAGCAGTACTTC.

The J gene is TRBJ2-7, the V gene TRBV11-2; 7 nucleotides align to TRBD1. The V segment lost 1 base and the J segment 3 bases; nucleotides outside the gene matches: 3. The CDR3 has 14 residues. Germline CDR1 SGHAT, CDR2 FQNNGV. CDR3 region: CASSLGDSRYEQYF. DNA of the CDR3: TGTGCCAGCAGCTTAGGGGACAGCCGCTACGAGCAGTACTTC.

The V call is TRBV7-2, the J call TRBJ2-7, with 7 bases that match TRBD1. CDR1 is SGHTA and CDR2 is FQGNSA in the germline V gene. This CDR3 is 14 amino acids long. The J segment lost 2 bases and the V segment lost 3 bases, leaving 4 bases of the junction unmatched. The CDR3 nucleotides read TGTGCCAGCAGCTTCCGACAGGGTCCCTACGAGCAGTACTTC. It translates to CASSFRQGPYEQYF.

This chain connects TRBV28 to TRBJ1-1; no clear D gene. The CDR3 sequence is 13 residues long. The germline gives CDR1 MDHEN, CDR2 SYDVKM. Trimming took 7 bases from V and 6 from J, leaving 15 bases between them. The CDR3 spells CASTPGMVAEAFF. The CDR3 region has the DNA TGTGCCAGCACCCCAGGTATGGTTGCTGAAGCTTTCTTT.

The rearrangement links TRBV7-2 to TRBJ2-5; the D gene is possibly TRBD1 (6 bases). With 2 bases removed from V and 10 bases from J, the gap between germline ends came to 17 bases. The CDR3 sequence is 14 residues long. Germline CDR1 reads SGHTA; CDR2 reads FQGNSA. CDR3 in DNA: TGTGCCAGCAGCTTAAACAGGGTAGCAGGGGACCAGTACTTC. Translation gives CASSLNRVAGDQYF.

The chain links TRBV19 to TRBJ1-6; D possibly corresponds to TRBD1 (6 bases). Germline V gene sequence: CDR1 LNHDA, CDR2 SQIVND (reference sequence). Trimming pared 5 bases from V and 4 bases from J, leaving 21 bases between. This CDR3 has 18 amino acids. As DNA, the CDR3 is TGTGCCAGTAGTTCAGGACAGAAACCCGGTCGTTATAATTCACCCCTCCACTTT. It translates to CASSSGQKPGRYNSPLHF. The entire variable domain, with the rest obtained from reference TRBV19 and TRBJ1-6, is as follows: DGGITQSPKYLFRKEGQNVTLSCEQNLNHDAMYWYRQDPGQGLRLIYYSQIVNDFQKGDIAEGYSVSREKKESFPLTVTSAQKNPTAFYLCASSSGQKPGRYNSPLHFGNGTRLTVT.

The chain links TRBV6-5 to TRBJ1-6, with TRBD1 matching 9 bases. The CDR3 loop spans 15 amino acids. CDR1 is MNHEY and CDR2 is SVGAGI in the germline V gene. V lost 6 bases and J lost 6; bases outside the gene matches: 6. CDR3 loop: CASRGQGSSNSPLHF. CDR3 sequence (DNA): TGTGCCAGCAGGGGACAGGGATCAAGTAATTCACCCCTCCACTTT.

The chain carries TRBV5-5 and TRBJ2-1, with D possibly matching TRBD2 (5 bases). Germline V gene data show CDR1 as SGHKS and CDR2 as YYEKEE (reference sequence). The CDR3 extends over 16 amino acids. V shed 1 base and J shed 7 bases, with 18 bases lying between them. This CDR3 is CASSLSVGARSNEQFF. The DNA of the CDR3 is TGTGCCAGCAGCTTGTCTGTGGGAGCCAGGTCGAATGAGCAGTTCTTC.

The rearrangement uses TRBV14 and TRBJ1-3; possibly TRBD1 for D (6 bases). There are 16 residues in the CDR3. Germline CDR1 and CDR2: SGHDN and FVKESK. Trimming cost V 1 base and J 2 bases, with 12 bases left between them. The CDR3, as DNA: TGTGCCAGCAGCCAAGCGCAGGGGCGGCCTGGAAACACCATATATTTT. This sequence encodes CASSQAQGRPGNTIYF.

The V and J genes are TRBV15 and TRBJ2-3; no firm D call. Per the germline V gene, CDR1 is LNHNV and CDR2 is YYDKDF (reference sequence). With 1 base removed from V and 3 bases from J, the gap between germline ends came to 5 bases. CDR3 length equals 13 residues. CDR3 bases: TGTGCCACCAGCAGAGCAGGTACAGATACGCAGTATTTT. Its protein is CATSRAGTDTQYF.

This clone was seen just once. V gene TRBV7-9 combines with J gene TRBJ2-1; 7 bases align to TRBD1. This CDR3 is built from 15 residues. V was clipped by 4 bases and J by 2 bases; unmatched bases: 5. Germline CDR1 reads SEHNR; CDR2 reads FQNEAQ (reference sequence). CDR3: CASSSTGTTYNEQFF. CDR3 nucleotide sequence: TGTGCCAGCAGCTCGACAGGGACAACCTACAATGAGCAGTTCTTC.